The 20 T cell receptor beta chains presented below share a single source sample, sequenced in a study of CD4 T cells in relation to SARS-CoV-2 and coronaviruses (dated by TCRdb to the early 2020s). Libraries were built with the immunoSEQ multiplex PCR assay. The table comes from immuneACCESS by way of TCRdb, which keeps in-frame sequences with V and J called. Part of the clones is missing from these tables; in studies checked, under half for an unresolved V gene and the rest for unknown reasons. The sample records around 70,000 clones, 87% of which are singletons. About 1.6% of the sample belongs to the ten largest clones. CD4+ T cells from unexposed donors were collected before the COVID-19 pandemic (2011-2018). The specimen sequenced was memory CD4+ T cells from PBMCs. The cell subset or site label of this sample denotes: memory (non-naive) CD4+ T cells. The receptor source for this set is a human donor in good health.

The CDR3 reads CASSDIWRASNQPQHF. The CDR3 DNA follows: TGTGCCAGCAGTGACATCTGGAGGGCCAGCAATCAGCCCCAGCATTTT. V is TRBV6-4 and J is TRBJ1-5; D ambiguous. The CDR3 extends over 16 amino acids. Germline loops: CDR1 MRHNA, CDR2 SNTAGT. Deletions cut 2 bases from V and 1 base from J, with 12 bases between.

The chain combines TRBV5-1 with TRBJ1-1; D is possibly TRBD1 (5 bases). Germline lookup yields CDR1 SGHRS and CDR2 YFSETQ. V gave up 7 bases and J gave up 4 bases, with 14 bases separating them. The length of the CDR3 is 13 residues. The CDR3 sequence is CASLGEGLTEAFF. The CDR3 DNA follows: TGCGCCAGCCTGGGCGAGGGGCTCACTGAAGCTTTCTTT.

The chain couples TRBV5-1 to TRBJ2-2, with 14 nucleotides matching TRBD2. The trim removed 3 bases at V and 3 bases at J, leaving 10 bases unmatched. In germline, CDR1 is SGHRS, CDR2 YFSETQ. This CDR3 is 19 amino acids long. In DNA, the CDR3 is TGCGCCAGCAGCTCACCGACTAGCGGGGGGGCCTACTACACCGGGGAGCTGTTTTTT. It translates to CASSSPTSGGAYYTGELFF. The entire variable domain, with the rest obtained from reference TRBV5-1 and TRBJ2-2, is as follows: KAGVTQTPRYLIKTRGQQVTLSCSPISGHRSVSWYQQTPGQGLQFLFEYFSETQRNKGNFPGRFSGRQFSNSRSEMNVSTLELGDSALYLCASSSPTSGGAYYTGELFFGEGSRLTVL.

V and J are TRBV7-3 and TRBJ1-1; tentative D call: TRBD1 (5 bases). This CDR3 spans 13 amino acids. V was shortened by 2 bases and J by 4 bases, with 8 bases between the two germline ends. Germline V gene lookup returns CDR1 SGHTA and CDR2 FQGTGA. The CDR3 spells CASSLRGATEAFF. CDR3 in DNA: TGTGCCAGCAGCTTACGAGGGGCCACTGAAGCTTTCTTT.

The genes are TRBV18 and TRBJ2-1; D not certain. The CDR3 extends over 15 amino acids. With 3 bases removed from V and 7 bases from J, the gap between germline ends came to 16 bases. Germline lookup yields CDR1 KGHSH and CDR2 LQKENI. The CDR3 loop is CASSPFMDPGNEQFF. The CDR3 DNA reads TGTGCCAGCTCACCTTTTATGGATCCCGGAAATGAGCAGTTCTTC.

The sample holds a few counts of this clone. The chain recombines TRBV5-1 with TRBJ2-2; D is unresolved. This CDR3 is 13 amino acids long. Germline V gene data show CDR1 as SGHRS and CDR2 as YFSETQ. Trimming took off 0 bases at V and 4 bases at J, with 4 bases between the two ends. CDR3 DNA: TGCGCCAGCAGCTTGGATCCCACCGGGGAGCTGTTTTTT. Its translation: CASSLDPTGELFF. The full variable domain, in which reference TRBV5-1 and TRBJ2-2 provide the parts outside the CDR3, is KAGVTQTPRYLIKTRGQQVTLSCSPISGHRSVSWYQQTPGQGLQFLFEYFSETQRNKGNFPGRFSGRQFSNSRSEMNVSTLELGDSALYLCASSLDPTGELFFGEGSRLTVL.

This chain links TRBV9 with TRBJ2-1; 7 nucleotides align to TRBD2. The CDR3 has 14 amino acids. J gave up 7 bases and V 4 bases, and 8 bases lay outside the gene matches. Germline V gene data show CDR1 as SGDLS and CDR2 as YYNGEE. CDR3 protein: CASSPYLAANEQFF. The CDR3 nucleotides read TGTGCCAGCAGCCCCTATCTAGCGGCTAATGAGCAGTTCTTC.

The rearrangement links TRBV9 to TRBJ1-2, with no clear D. This CDR3 has 15 amino acids. The germline V gene encodes CDR1 SGDLS and CDR2 YYNGEE. With 2 bases removed from V and 4 bases from J, the gap between germline ends came to 15 bases. This CDR3 is CASSVAEGRSYGYTF. CDR3 in DNA: TGTGCCAGCAGCGTTGCTGAGGGCAGAAGCTATGGCTACACCTTC. The full variable domain, in which reference TRBV9 and TRBJ1-2 provide the parts outside the CDR3, is DSGVTQTPKHLITATGQRVTLRCSPRSGDLSVYWYQQSLDQGLQFLIQYYNGEERAKGNILERFSAQQFPDLHSELNLSSLELGDSALYFCASSVAEGRSYGYTFGSGTRLTVV.

The rearrangement uses TRBV19 and TRBJ1-2; 10 bases align to TRBD1. This CDR3 has 15 amino acids. J was trimmed by 0 bases and V by 10 bases; bases with no gene match: 8. The V gene's germline CDR1 is LNHDA and CDR2 SQIVND (reference sequence). Here the CDR3 DNA reads TGTGCCACTCGGACAGGGGGGCCACCTAACTATGGCTACACCTTC. Translation gives CATRTGGPPNYGYTF.

The V call is TRBV28, the J call TRBJ2-3; TRBD2 matches at 14 bases. Germline V gives CDR1 MDHEN, CDR2 SYDVKM. V lost 8 bases and J lost 4; bases outside the gene matches: 14. This CDR3 is built from 18 residues. The CDR3: CASPPTGTSGRDPDTQYF. The CDR3 bases are TGTGCCAGCCCCCCTACCGGGACTAGCGGGAGAGACCCAGATACGCAGTATTTT. Variable domain in full (rest from reference TRBV28 and TRBJ2-3): DVKVTQSSRYLVKRTGEKVFLECVQDMDHENMFWYRQDPGLGLRLIYFSYDVKMKEKGDIPEGYSVSREKKERFSLILESASTNQTSMYLCASPPTGTSGRDPDTQYFGPGTRLTVL.

The gene calls are TRBV12-5 and TRBJ2-5; D unresolved. This CDR3 has 13 amino acids. The V gene's germline CDR1 is LGHNT and CDR2 FRNRAP. Trimming removed 4 bases at V and 4 bases at J, with 10 bases between. CDR3 protein: CASGSSPSETQYF. CDR3 DNA: TGTGCTAGTGGTTCATCCCCATCAGAGACCCAGTACTTC. Full variable domain (missing parts from reference TRBV12-5 and TRBJ2-5): DARVTQTPRHKVTEMGQEVTMRCQPILGHNTVFWYRQTMMQGLELLAYFRNRAPLDDSGMPKDRFSAEMPDATLATLKIQPSEPRDSAVYFCASGSSPSETQYFGPGTRLLVL.

This clone was counted between two and nine times. The rearrangement uses TRBV18 and TRBJ1-1; a weak D match, TRBD1 (6 bases). Germline CDR1 KGHSH, CDR2 LQKENI. The CDR3 loop spans 15 amino acids. Trimming cost V 2 bases and J 1 base, with 11 bases left between them. The CDR3: CASSPFSTGNTEAFF. CDR3 bases: TGTGCCAGCTCACCATTCTCGACAGGGAACACTGAAGCTTTCTTT.

The chain employs TRBV12-3 or TRBV12-4 and TRBJ1-2; the D is unclear. Trimming took off 3 bases at V and 6 bases at J, with 11 bases between the two ends. The CDR3 covers 13 residues. CDR3 DNA sequence: TGTGCCAGCAGTTTTACCCCGGACGATGGCTACACCTTC. Its protein product is CASSFTPDDGYTF.

The chain uses TRBV9 and TRBJ2-7, with D tentatively TRBD2 (6 bases). The V end was cut by 4 bases, the J end by 2 bases, with 13 bases between. Germline V gene lookup returns CDR1 SGDLS and CDR2 YYNGEE. The CDR3 consists of 14 residues. The CDR3 sequence is CASSSGWGAYEQYF. CDR3 in DNA: TGTGCCAGCAGCTCCGGGTGGGGGGCCTACGAGCAGTACTTC.

The chain has TRBV15 and TRBJ2-7; possibly TRBD1 for D (6 bases). Per germline, CDR1 LNHNV and CDR2 YYDKDF (reference sequence). V lost 0 bases to trimming and J lost 5 bases, with 11 bases between them. The CDR3 runs to 14 residues. The CDR3 region is CATSRDQGRHEQYF. CDR3 bases: TGTGCCACCAGCAGAGATCAGGGGCGGCACGAGCAGTACTTC.

In this sample, this clone turned up once. The gene calls are TRBV11-2 and TRBJ1-1, with D perhaps TRBD1 (6 bases). The CDR3 length is 13 residues. From germline, CDR1 is SGHAT and CDR2 FQNNGV. V was shortened by 5 bases and J by 7 bases, with 14 bases between the two germline ends. CDR3 in amino acids: CASSARHRDEAFF. CDR3 in DNA: TGTGCCAGCAGCGCAAGGCACAGGGATGAAGCTTTCTTT.

This chain links TRBV20-1 with TRBJ2-3, with 8 bases identical to TRBD2. The V gene's germline CDR1 is DFQATT and CDR2 SNEGSKA (reference sequence). The CDR3 totals 14 residues. Germline trimming cut 6 bases from V and 3 bases from J; bases unmatched to any gene: 8. CDR3 in DNA: TGCAGTGCCAGTCGGCGGGAGGAAACAGATACGCAGTATTTT. It specifies CSASRREETDTQYF.

The rearrangement links TRBV18 to TRBJ2-5; D not resolved. V was pared by 2 bases and J by 4 bases, with 11 bases between. CDR1 is KGHSH and CDR2 is LQKENI in the germline V gene. This CDR3 is built from 14 residues. Written as DNA, the CDR3 is TGTGCCAGCTCACCAGCCCCACTGGGAGAGACCCAGTACTTC. It codes for CASSPAPLGETQYF.

This clone was detected a few times. CDR3 in DNA: TGTGCCAGCAGCTTAGAGGGCGCGGAATCACCCCTCCACTTT. Translation gives CASSLEGAESPLHF. The genes are TRBV7-2 and TRBJ1-6; D ambiguous. The CDR3 runs 14 residues. With 1 base removed from V and 10 bases from J, the gap between germline ends came to 11 bases. In germline, CDR1 is SGHTA, CDR2 FQGNSA.

The chain joins TRBV18 to TRBJ2-3; tentatively, D is TRBD1 (6 bases). CDR1 and CDR2 (germline): KGHSH, LQKENI. The CDR3 covers 15 residues. V lost 5 bases to trimming and J lost 0 bases, with 12 bases between them. CDR3 nucleotide sequence: TGTGCCAGCTCAACCCGACAGGCTAGCACAGATACGCAGTATTTT. Translation: CASSTRQASTDTQYF.